The rows below give T cell receptor beta chains drawn from one sample of a study of T-cell memory formation after mild COVID-19. Using its own MiXCR run on the 5' RACE reads, TCRdb lists one record per CDR3 protein. The table records hundreds of thousands of distinct CDR3 sequences, roughly 25% of them present only once. The sequenced material came from PBMCs or a T cell subset sorted from them (not recorded which). The receptors here all came from an adult woman who had mild COVID-19 (a few samples of this study predate the infection). Cell type and time point are not known. Each CDR3 is given with its conserved first and last residue. Fields, in order: clone size, V gene, D gene, J gene, CDR3 protein, CDR3 DNA. The D gene is left open where the match is weak. The size field is filled for only some rows; it gives once, few, many or a size class.

clone size: few
V gene: TRBV7-8
D gene: -
J gene: TRBJ2-1
CDR3 protein: CASSLEKRGGSYNEQFF
CDR3 DNA: TGTGCCAGCAGCTTAGAGAAACGGGGTGGCTCCTACAATGAGCAGTTCTTC

clone size: few
V gene: TRBV29-1
D gene: -
J gene: TRBJ2-7
CDR3 protein: CSVEEAQTGYEQYF
CDR3 DNA: TGCAGCGTTGAAGAGGCGCAGACAGGCTACGAGCAGTACTTC

clone size: -
V gene: TRBV12-3/TRBV12-4
D gene: -
J gene: TRBJ2-7
CDR3 protein: CASSSTTGSYEQYF
CDR3 DNA: TGTGCCAGCAGCTCCACAACAGGGTCCTACGAGCAGTACTTC

clone size: few
V gene: TRBV7-2
D gene: -
J gene: TRBJ2-1
CDR3 protein: CASSPQYGNEQFF
CDR3 DNA: TGTGCCAGCAGCCCCCAGTATGGTAATGAGCAGTTCTTC

clone size: few
V gene: TRBV9
D gene: TRBD2
J gene: TRBJ2-1
CDR3 protein: CASSPRTSGAPRNEQFF
CDR3 DNA: TGTGCCAGCAGCCCCCGGACTAGCGGGGCCCCTAGGAATGAGCAGTTCTTC

clone size: -
V gene: TRBV7-3
D gene: -
J gene: TRBJ2-4
CDR3 protein: CASSSSGDIQYF
CDR3 DNA: TGTGCCAGCAGCTCCTCCGGGGACATTCAGTACTTC

clone size: -
V gene: TRBV5-6
D gene: -
J gene: TRBJ1-1
CDR3 protein: CASSLNREEAFF
CDR3 DNA: TGTGCCAGCAGCTTGAACCGAGAGGAAGCTTTCTTT

clone size: few
V gene: TRBV5-1
D gene: -
J gene: TRBJ1-1
CDR3 protein: CASSLRAHTEAFF
CDR3 DNA: TGCGCCAGCAGCTTAAGGGCACACACTGAAGCTTTCTTT

clone size: -
V gene: TRBV12-3/TRBV12-4
D gene: TRBD1
J gene: TRBJ1-2
CDR3 protein: CASRGQGARGGYTF
CDR3 DNA: TGTGCCAGCAGGGGACAGGGGGCTCGTGGAGGCTACACCTTC

clone size: few
V gene: TRBV5-1
D gene: -
J gene: TRBJ2-1
CDR3 protein: CASSLGWDNEQFF
CDR3 DNA: TGCGCCAGCAGCTTAGGGTGGGACAATGAGCAGTTCTTC

clone size: few
V gene: TRBV9
D gene: -
J gene: TRBJ2-7
CDR3 protein: CASSATTKPAYEQYF
CDR3 DNA: TGTGCCAGCAGCGCCACCACAAAGCCAGCCTACGAGCAGTACTTC

clone size: -
V gene: TRBV5-1
D gene: -
J gene: TRBJ2-4
CDR3 protein: CASSLSPGAKNIQYF
CDR3 DNA: TGCGCCAGCAGCTTGTCCCCCGGGGCCAAAAACATTCAGTACTTC

clone size: few
V gene: TRBV5-1
D gene: TRBD1
J gene: TRBJ2-1
CDR3 protein: CASRTGTGDSEQFF
CDR3 DNA: TGCGCCAGCCGAACCGGGACAGGGGACAGTGAGCAGTTCTTC

clone size: -
V gene: TRBV10-3
D gene: -
J gene: TRBJ2-4
CDR3 protein: CAISEGGLAKNIQYF
CDR3 DNA: TGTGCCATCAGTGAGGGAGGGCTAGCCAAAAACATTCAGTACTTC

clone size: -
V gene: TRBV6-1
D gene: -
J gene: TRBJ2-5
CDR3 protein: CASSQQGGHQETQYF
CDR3 DNA: TGTGCCAGCAGTCAACAAGGAGGGCACCAAGAGACCCAGTACTTC

clone size: few
V gene: TRBV7-9
D gene: TRBD2
J gene: TRBJ2-7
CDR3 protein: CASSLVLAGYEQYF
CDR3 DNA: TGTGCCAGCAGCTTAGTACTAGCGGGCTACGAGCAGTACTTC

clone size: few
V gene: TRBV29-1
D gene: -
J gene: TRBJ2-7
CDR3 protein: CSVEDSYEQYF
CDR3 DNA: TGCAGCGTAGAGGACAGCTACGAGCAGTACTTC

clone size: few
V gene: TRBV5-1
D gene: TRBD1
J gene: TRBJ2-2
CDR3 protein: CASRPAYRGRGTTGELFF
CDR3 DNA: TGCGCCAGCAGGCCTGCATACAGGGGGCGCGGGACCACCGGGGAGCTGTTTTTT

clone size: -
V gene: TRBV6-5
D gene: -
J gene: TRBJ1-4
CDR3 protein: CASSYETNEKLFF
CDR3 DNA: TGTGCCAGCAGTTACGAGACTAATGAAAAACTGTTTTTT

clone size: many
V gene: TRBV4-3
D gene: -
J gene: TRBJ2-3
CDR3 protein: CASSPHQGGTDTQYF
CDR3 DNA: TGCGCCAGCAGCCCCCACCAGGGGGGGACAGATACGCAGTATTTT

clone size: few
V gene: TRBV7-2
D gene: TRBD1
J gene: TRBJ1-2
CDR3 protein: CASSASGGLWYGYTF
CDR3 DNA: TGTGCCAGCAGCGCCTCAGGGGGCCTCTGGTATGGCTACACCTTC

clone size: few
V gene: TRBV6-6
D gene: TRBD1
J gene: TRBJ2-7
CDR3 protein: CATGGWDRYEQYF
CDR3 DNA: TGTGCCACCGGGGGATGGGACAGGTACGAGCAGTACTTC

clone size: -
V gene: TRBV20-1
D gene: -
J gene: TRBJ2-7
CDR3 protein: CSASSGKVYEQYF
CDR3 DNA: TGCAGTGCTAGTTCGGGGAAGGTCTACGAGCAGTACTTC

clone size: -
V gene: TRBV7-9
D gene: -
J gene: TRBJ2-7
CDR3 protein: CASSFLAPSVGEQYF
CDR3 DNA: TGTGCCAGCAGCTTTCTAGCGCCAAGCGTCGGCGAGCAGTACTTC

clone size: -
V gene: TRBV5-1
D gene: -
J gene: TRBJ1-2
CDR3 protein: CASSLEAGTGYGYTF
CDR3 DNA: TGCGCCAGCAGCTTGGAGGCAGGGACCGGGTATGGCTACACCTTC

clone size: few
V gene: TRBV5-4
D gene: TRBD1
J gene: TRBJ2-7
CDR3 protein: CASSWGPGQGSYEQYF
CDR3 DNA: TGTGCCAGCAGCTGGGGGCCGGGACAGGGCTCCTACGAGCAGTACTTC

clone size: -
V gene: TRBV4-2
D gene: -
J gene: TRBJ1-3
CDR3 protein: CASSQDVLQSSGNTIYF
CDR3 DNA: TGTGCCAGCAGCCAAGATGTCCTACAAAGCTCTGGAAACACCATATATTTT

clone size: few
V gene: TRBV7-9
D gene: TRBD1
J gene: TRBJ1-1
CDR3 protein: CASSLGTGGTGTEAFF
CDR3 DNA: TGTGCCAGCAGCTTAGGGACAGGGGGGACTGGGACTGAAGCTTTCTTT

clone size: few
V gene: TRBV7-2
D gene: -
J gene: TRBJ2-2
CDR3 protein: CASSFYGLTANTGELFF
CDR3 DNA: TGTGCCAGCAGCTTCTACGGATTGACAGCGAACACCGGGGAGCTGTTTTTT

clone size: few
V gene: TRBV7-9
D gene: -
J gene: TRBJ1-1
CDR3 protein: CASSLTGQSYEAFF
CDR3 DNA: TGTGCCAGCAGCTTAACGGGGCAGTCCTACGAAGCTTTCTTT

clone size: -
V gene: TRBV2
D gene: -
J gene: TRBJ1-4
CDR3 protein: CASSDDSRDEKLFF
CDR3 DNA: TGTGCCAGCAGTGACGATAGCAGGGATGAAAAACTGTTTTTT

clone size: -
V gene: TRBV5-1
D gene: -
J gene: TRBJ2-1
CDR3 protein: CASSGGHSYNEQFF
CDR3 DNA: TGCGCCAGCAGCGGGGGCCACTCCTACAATGAGCAGTTCTTC

clone size: -
V gene: TRBV6-2/TRBV6-3
D gene: -
J gene: TRBJ2-1
CDR3 protein: CASSYSGTWGFF
CDR3 DNA: TGTGCCAGCAGTTACTCCGGGACCTGGGGGTTCTTC

clone size: -
V gene: TRBV4-2
D gene: -
J gene: TRBJ1-4
CDR3 protein: CASSQVYHNEKLFF
CDR3 DNA: TGTGCCAGCAGCCAAGTGTACCATAATGAAAAACTGTTTTTT

clone size: few
V gene: TRBV6-5
D gene: -
J gene: TRBJ2-7
CDR3 protein: CASSYSALTYEQYF
CDR3 DNA: TGTGCCAGCAGTTACTCTGCACTTACCTACGAGCAGTACTTC

clone size: -
V gene: TRBV20-1
D gene: -
J gene: TRBJ2-1
CDR3 protein: CSADDRPGEQFF
CDR3 DNA: TGCAGTGCAGACGACCGCCCCGGTGAGCAGTTCTTC

clone size: -
V gene: TRBV30
D gene: TRBD1
J gene: TRBJ2-7
CDR3 protein: CAWTTGDRYEQYF
CDR3 DNA: TGTGCCTGGACGACAGGGGATAGATACGAGCAGTACTTC

clone size: -
V gene: TRBV12-3/TRBV12-4
D gene: -
J gene: TRBJ1-1
CDR3 protein: CASSTQGDMNTEAFF
CDR3 DNA: TGTGCCAGCAGTACCCAAGGAGACATGAACACTGAAGCTTTCTTT